Each of the 14 T cell receptor beta chains below was sequenced from the same sample in a study of shared clonotypes between healthy human individuals. Generated by immunoSEQ multiplex PCR, the TCRdb table keeps only in-frame clones and is missing some. The sample consists of some 470,000 clones, approximately 80% of them appearing once. The sample comprised PBMCs. The receptor set was obtained from a middle-aged woman in good health. Some clones in this sample may be carry-over from other donors' samples.

The rearrangement uses TRBV19 and TRBJ1-1; 7 bases fit TRBD1. The V segment lost 6 bases and the J segment 0 bases; nucleotides outside the gene matches: 7. This CDR3 region has 15 residues. Germline CDR1 LNHDA, CDR2 SQIVND (reference sequence). The CDR3 DNA is TGTGCCAGTAGCCCCCGACAGGGTATGAACACTGAAGCTTTCTTT. This sequence encodes CASSPRQGMNTEAFF.

The rearrangement links TRBV19 to TRBJ2-2; D call uncertain. The germline V gene encodes CDR1 LNHDA and CDR2 SQIVND (reference sequence). The V gene lost 2 bases and the J gene lost 7 bases, with 5 bases spanning the gap. This CDR3 has 12 amino acids. The CDR3 loop reads CASSIHLGELFF. The DNA of the CDR3 is TGTGCCAGTAGTATACACCTCGGGGAGCTGTTTTTT.

V gene TRBV19 combines with J gene TRBJ2-1; D unresolved. The CDR3 loop spans 13 amino acids. V lost 1 base and J 6 bases, leaving 7 bases between the germline ends. The germline CDR1 and CDR2 sequences are LNHDA and SQIVND (reference sequence). The chain's CDR3 is CASSIGGVNEQFF. Written as DNA, the CDR3 is TGTGCCAGTAGTATAGGCGGCGTCAATGAGCAGTTCTTC.

A few counts support this clone. The gene calls are TRBV10-3 and TRBJ2-1, with D possibly being TRBD1 (6 bases). Trimming removed 10 bases at V and 4 bases at J, with 11 bases between. CDR1 and CDR2 from the germline V gene are ENHRY and SYGVKD. The CDR3 is 12 residues long. The CDR3 DNA is TGTGCCACAAGGACAGCATACAATGAGCAGTTCTTC. This encodes CATRTAYNEQFF.

On this clone: This likely reflects a read error, since a far larger clone is one base away. This rearrangement joins TRBV29-1 to TRBJ1-4, with 9 bases that match TRBD1. This CDR3 has 16 residues. The germline V gene encodes CDR1 SQVTM and CDR2 ANQGSEA. CDR3 coding DNA: TGCAGCGGTCCTCTCCGCCGGGACAGGGAGGACGAAAGACTGTTTTTT. As protein: CSGPLRRDREDERLFF.

This clone was recorded a few times. The rearrangement links TRBV11-1 to TRBJ1-5; unclear D gene. This CDR3 has 13 amino acids. Per germline, CDR1 SGHAT and CDR2 FQDESV (reference sequence). The V and J ends lost 1 base and 3 bases respectively, with 4 bases between them. The CDR3 spells CASSLDTNQPQHF. In DNA, the CDR3 is TGTGCCAGCAGCTTAGACACCAATCAGCCCCAGCATTTT. The full variable domain, with the rest looked up from reference TRBV11-1 and TRBJ1-5, is EAEVAQSPRYKITEKSQAVAFWCDPISGHATLYWYRQILGQGPELLVQFQDESVVDDSQLPKDRFSAERLKGVDSTLKIQPAELGDSAMYLCASSLDTNQPQHFGDGTRLSIL.

The chain couples TRBV9 to TRBJ1-4; the match to TRBD1 covers 7 bases. CDR3 length: 16 amino acids. Per the germline V gene, CDR1 is SGDLS and CDR2 is YYNGEE. V was clipped by 3 bases and J by 10 bases; unmatched bases: 15. The CDR3 reads CASSDSADRVGGKLFF. CDR3 sequence (DNA): TGTGCCAGCAGCGATTCCGCAGACAGGGTTGGGGGAAAACTGTTTTTT.

For this clone: This likely comes from a read error, as the CDR3 has no conserved phenylalanine or tryptophan at its end. The DNA is omitted, as the CDR3 cannot be located on it reliably, and the CDR3 follows TCRdb's listing. The chain uses TRBV30 and TRBJ2-3; the table names TRBD1, a call not compared with the DNA. The CDR3 is 11 residues long, counting both termini. From germline, CDR1 is GTSNPN and CDR2 SVGIG (reference sequence). CDR3 residues: CAWICGTGVLV.

This clone was detected once. CDR3 loop: CSIDMGTGSTDTQYF. The CDR3 coding sequence is TGCAGCATCGATATGGGGACAGGGAGCACAGATACGCAGTATTTT. The rearrangement uses TRBV29-1 and TRBJ2-3, with TRBD1 identical over 9 bases. Looked up from germline, CDR1 is SQVTM and CDR2 is ANQGSEA. Trimming at V came to 8 bases and at J to 0 bases, leaving 9 bases not matched to a gene. This CDR3 has 15 residues.

The J gene is TRBJ1-5, the V gene TRBV7-4; 8 bases fit TRBD1. With V trimmed by 7 bases and J by 4 bases, 12 bases remained unmatched. This CDR3 contains 16 residues. Germline V gives CDR1 SGHVT, CDR2 SQSDAQ. The CDR3 DNA sequence: TGTGCCAGCACACGTAGGGACAGGCCTGAGAATCAGCCCCAGCATTTT. This gives the protein CASTRRDRPENQPQHF.

This chain joins TRBV5-4 and TRBJ2-1; 7 nucleotides line up with TRBD2. This CDR3 has 15 residues. Looked up from germline, CDR1 is SGHNT and CDR2 is YYREEE (reference sequence). Trimming took 9 bases from V and 4 from J; bases not matched to a gene: 13. CDR3 in amino acids: CATNHGLADYNEQFF. The CDR3 DNA sequence: TGTGCCACCAACCATGGGCTAGCGGATTACAATGAGCAGTTCTTC.

As concerns this clone: A much larger clone lies a single base off, so this may be a read error. The chain joins TRBV11-3 to TRBJ1-1, with a possible D match to TRBD1 (6 bases). In germline, CDR1 is SGHNT, CDR2 YENEEA. The CDR3 extends over 13 amino acids. V was cut by 1 base and J by 4 bases, with 7 bases left in between. The CDR3: CASSLGRGTEAFF. CDR3 sequence (DNA): TGTGCCAGCAGCTTAGGCAGGGGCACTGAAGCTTTCTTT. Filled out from reference TRBV11-3 and TRBJ1-1, the complete variable domain reads EAGVVQSPRYKIIEKKQPVAFWCNPISGHNTLYWYLQNLGQGPELLIRYENEEAVDDSQLPKDRFSAERLKGVDSTLKIQPAELGDSAVYLCASSLGRGTEAFFGQGTRLTVV.

The chain uses TRBV18 and TRBJ2-3; D gene unclear. The V end lost 3 bases, the J end lost 2 bases, and 6 bases lay between the germline ends. The germline CDR1 and CDR2 sequences are KGHSH and LQKENI. The CDR3 consists of 13 residues. The CDR3 is CASSPLSTDTQYF. As DNA, the CDR3 is TGTGCCAGCTCACCGTTATCCACAGATACGCAGTATTTT.

This clone has a handful of counts. The chain is built from TRBV30 and TRBJ2-1, with D perhaps TRBD2 (5 bases). The CDR3 covers 15 residues. V dropped 5 bases and J dropped 1 base, with 15 bases sitting between them. Germline CDR1 reads GTSNPN; CDR2 reads SVGIG (reference sequence). CDR3 sequence: CAWDKVSGSYNEQFF. Written as DNA, the CDR3 is TGTGCCTGGGATAAGGTCAGCGGATCCTACAATGAGCAGTTCTTC.